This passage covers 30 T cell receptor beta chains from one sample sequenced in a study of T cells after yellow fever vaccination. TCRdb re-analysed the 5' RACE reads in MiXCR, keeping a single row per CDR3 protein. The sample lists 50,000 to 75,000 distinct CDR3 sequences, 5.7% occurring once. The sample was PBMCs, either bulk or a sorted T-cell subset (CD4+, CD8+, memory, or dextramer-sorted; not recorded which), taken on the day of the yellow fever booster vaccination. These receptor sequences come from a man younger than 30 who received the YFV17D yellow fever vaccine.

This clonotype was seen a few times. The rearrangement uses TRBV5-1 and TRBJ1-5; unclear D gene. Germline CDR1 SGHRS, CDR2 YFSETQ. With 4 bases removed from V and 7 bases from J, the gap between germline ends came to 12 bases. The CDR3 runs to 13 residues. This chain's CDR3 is CASSPEGEQPQHF. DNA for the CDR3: TGCGCCAGCAGCCCGGAGGGTGAACAGCCCCAGCATTTT.

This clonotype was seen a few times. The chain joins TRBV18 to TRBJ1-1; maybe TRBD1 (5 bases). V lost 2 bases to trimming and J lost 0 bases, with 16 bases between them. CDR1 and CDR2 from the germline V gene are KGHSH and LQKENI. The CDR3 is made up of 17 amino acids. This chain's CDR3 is CASSPWAPGTVNTEAFF. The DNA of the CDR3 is TGTGCCAGCTCACCATGGGCTCCGGGGACGGTGAACACTGAAGCTTTCTTT.

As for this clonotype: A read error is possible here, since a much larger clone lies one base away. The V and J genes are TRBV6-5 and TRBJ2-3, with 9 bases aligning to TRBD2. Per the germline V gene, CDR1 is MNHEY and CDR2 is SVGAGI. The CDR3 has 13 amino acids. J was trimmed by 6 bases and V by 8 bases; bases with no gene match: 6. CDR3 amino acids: CASGSGGLDTQYF. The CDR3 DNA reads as TGTGCCAGCGGGAGCGGGGGGCTGGATACGCAGTATTTT.

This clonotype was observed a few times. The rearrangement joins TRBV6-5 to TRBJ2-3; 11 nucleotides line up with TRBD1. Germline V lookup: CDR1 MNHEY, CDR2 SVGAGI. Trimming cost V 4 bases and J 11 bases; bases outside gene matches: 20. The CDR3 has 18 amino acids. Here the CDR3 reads CASSFLLTPGDRGGGQYF. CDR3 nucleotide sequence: TGTGCCAGCAGTTTTCTCCTTACCCCGGGGGACAGGGGGGGAGGGCAGTATTTT.

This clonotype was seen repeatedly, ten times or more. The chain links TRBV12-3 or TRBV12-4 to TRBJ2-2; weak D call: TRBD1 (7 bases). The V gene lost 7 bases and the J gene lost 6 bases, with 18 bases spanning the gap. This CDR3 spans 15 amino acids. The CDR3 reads CASIGSGGYAGELFF. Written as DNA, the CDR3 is TGTGCCAGCATAGGGTCAGGGGGGTACGCCGGGGAGCTGTTTTTT.

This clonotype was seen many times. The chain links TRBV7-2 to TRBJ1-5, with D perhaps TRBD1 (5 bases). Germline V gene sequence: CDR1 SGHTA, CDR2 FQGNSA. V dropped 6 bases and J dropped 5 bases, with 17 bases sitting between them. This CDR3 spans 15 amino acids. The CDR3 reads CASSSATAQDQPQHF. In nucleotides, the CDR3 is TGTGCCAGCAGTTCGGCGACAGCCCAGGATCAGCCCCAGCATTTT.

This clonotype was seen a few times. The chain's CDR3 is CASSLLGRETQYF. In DNA form, the CDR3 reads TGTGCCAGCAGCTTGCTCGGGAGAGAGACCCAGTACTTC. The chain uses TRBV5-5 and TRBJ2-5, with D perhaps TRBD2 (6 bases). From germline, CDR1 is SGHKS and CDR2 YYEKEE (reference sequence). Trimming took off 1 base at V and 4 bases at J, with 8 bases between the two ends. This CDR3 contains 13 residues.

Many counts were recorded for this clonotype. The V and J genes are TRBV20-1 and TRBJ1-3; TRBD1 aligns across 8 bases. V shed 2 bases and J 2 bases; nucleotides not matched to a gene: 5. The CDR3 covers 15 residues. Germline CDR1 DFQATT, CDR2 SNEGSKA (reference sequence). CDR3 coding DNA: TGCAGTGCTAGAACAGGGGGAATTACTGGAAACACCATATATTTT. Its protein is CSARTGGITGNTIYF.

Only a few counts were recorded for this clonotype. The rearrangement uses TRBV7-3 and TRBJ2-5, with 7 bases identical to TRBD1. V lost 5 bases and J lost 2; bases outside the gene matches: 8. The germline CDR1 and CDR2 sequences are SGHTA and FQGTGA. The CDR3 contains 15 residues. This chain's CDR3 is CASSLRDRNQETQYF. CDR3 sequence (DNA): TGTGCCAGCAGCCTAAGGGACAGAAATCAAGAGACCCAGTACTTC.

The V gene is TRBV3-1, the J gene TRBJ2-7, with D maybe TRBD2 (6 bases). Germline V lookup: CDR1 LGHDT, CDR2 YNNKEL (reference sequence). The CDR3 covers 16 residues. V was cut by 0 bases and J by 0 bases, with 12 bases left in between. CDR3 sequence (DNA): TGTGCCAGCAGCCAAGATCGGGGACTGTACTCCTACGAGCAGTACTTC. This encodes CASSQDRGLYSYEQYF.

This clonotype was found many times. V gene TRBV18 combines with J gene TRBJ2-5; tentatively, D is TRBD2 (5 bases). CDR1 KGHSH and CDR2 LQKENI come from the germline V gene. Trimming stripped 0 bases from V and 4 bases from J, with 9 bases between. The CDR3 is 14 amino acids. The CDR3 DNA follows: TGTGCCAGCTCACCACCACAGAGGGCAGAGACCCAGTACTTC. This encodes CASSPPQRAETQYF.

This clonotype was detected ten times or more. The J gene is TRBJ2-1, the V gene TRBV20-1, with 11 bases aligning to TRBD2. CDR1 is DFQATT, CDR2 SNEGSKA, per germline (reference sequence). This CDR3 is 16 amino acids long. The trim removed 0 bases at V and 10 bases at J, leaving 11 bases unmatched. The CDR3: CSAREARLAGPGEQFF. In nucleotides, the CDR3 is TGCAGTGCTAGAGAAGCGAGACTAGCGGGGCCAGGAGAGCAGTTCTTC.

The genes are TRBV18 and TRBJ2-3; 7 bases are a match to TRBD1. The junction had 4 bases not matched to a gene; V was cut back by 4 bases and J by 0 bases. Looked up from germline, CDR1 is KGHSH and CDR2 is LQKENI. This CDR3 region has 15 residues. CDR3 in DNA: TGTGCCAGCTCACAGAGGGGGCAAAGCACAGATACGCAGTATTTT. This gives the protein CASSQRGQSTDTQYF.

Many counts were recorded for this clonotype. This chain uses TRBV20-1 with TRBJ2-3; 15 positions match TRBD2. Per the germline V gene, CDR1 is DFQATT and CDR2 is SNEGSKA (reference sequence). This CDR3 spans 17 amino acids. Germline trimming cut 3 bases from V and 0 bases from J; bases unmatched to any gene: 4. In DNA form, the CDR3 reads TGCAGTGCTAGCGGGACTAGCGGGGGGCGAAGCACAGATACGCAGTATTTT. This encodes CSASGTSGGRSTDTQYF.

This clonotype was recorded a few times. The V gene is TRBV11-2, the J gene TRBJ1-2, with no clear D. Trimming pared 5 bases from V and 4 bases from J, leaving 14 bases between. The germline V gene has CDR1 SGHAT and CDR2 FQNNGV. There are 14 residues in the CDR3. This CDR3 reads CASSPDRDSYGYTF. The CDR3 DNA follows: TGTGCCAGCAGCCCAGATAGGGATAGCTATGGCTACACCTTC.

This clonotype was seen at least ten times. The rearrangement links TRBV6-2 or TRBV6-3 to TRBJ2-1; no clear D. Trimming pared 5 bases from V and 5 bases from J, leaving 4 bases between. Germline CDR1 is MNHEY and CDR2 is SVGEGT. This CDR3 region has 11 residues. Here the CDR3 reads CASSKNNEQFF. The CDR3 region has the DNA TGTGCCAGCAGTAAGAACAATGAGCAGTTCTTC.

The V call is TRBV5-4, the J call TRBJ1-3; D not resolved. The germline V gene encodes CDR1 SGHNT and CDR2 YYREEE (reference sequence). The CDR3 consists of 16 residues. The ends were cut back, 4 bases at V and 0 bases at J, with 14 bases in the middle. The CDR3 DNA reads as TGTGCCAGCAGCCGCTCGACGGCTTTCTCTGGAAACACCATATATTTT. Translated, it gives CASSRSTAFSGNTIYF. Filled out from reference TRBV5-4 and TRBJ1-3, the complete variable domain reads ETGVTQSPTHLIKTRGQQVTLRCSSQSGHNTVSWYQQALGQGPQFIFQYYREEENGRGNFPPRFSGLQFPNYSSELNVNALELDDSALYLCASSRSTAFSGNTIYFGEGSWLTVV.

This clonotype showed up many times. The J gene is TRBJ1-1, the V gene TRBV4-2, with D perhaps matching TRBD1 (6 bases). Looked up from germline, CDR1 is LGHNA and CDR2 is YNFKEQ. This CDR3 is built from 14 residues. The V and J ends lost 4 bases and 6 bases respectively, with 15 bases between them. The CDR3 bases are TGTGCCAGCAGCCCTGGGGGCAGGGCGTCTGAAGCTTTCTTT. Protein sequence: CASSPGGRASEAFF.

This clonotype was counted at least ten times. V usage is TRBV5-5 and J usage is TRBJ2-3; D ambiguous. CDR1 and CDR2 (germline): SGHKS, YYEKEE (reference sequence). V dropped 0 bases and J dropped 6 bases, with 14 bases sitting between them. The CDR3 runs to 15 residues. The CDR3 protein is CASSLESQLGDTQYF. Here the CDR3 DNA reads TGTGCCAGCAGCTTGGAGTCCCAATTAGGGGATACGCAGTATTTT.

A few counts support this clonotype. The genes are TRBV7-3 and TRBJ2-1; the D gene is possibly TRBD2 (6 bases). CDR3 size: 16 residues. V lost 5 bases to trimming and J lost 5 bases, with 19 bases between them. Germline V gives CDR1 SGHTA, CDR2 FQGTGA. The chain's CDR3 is CASSPRGRTTNNEQFF. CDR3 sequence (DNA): TGTGCCAGCAGCCCGCGGGGCAGGACCACCAACAATGAGCAGTTCTTC.

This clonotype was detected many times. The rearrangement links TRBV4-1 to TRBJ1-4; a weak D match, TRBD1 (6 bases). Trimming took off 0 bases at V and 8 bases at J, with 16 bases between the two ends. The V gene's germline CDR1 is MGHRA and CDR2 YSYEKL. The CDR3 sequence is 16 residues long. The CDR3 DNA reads TGCGCCAGCAGCCAAGATCAGGGGACCGCATGGGAAAAACTGTTTTTT. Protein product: CASSQDQGTAWEKLFF.

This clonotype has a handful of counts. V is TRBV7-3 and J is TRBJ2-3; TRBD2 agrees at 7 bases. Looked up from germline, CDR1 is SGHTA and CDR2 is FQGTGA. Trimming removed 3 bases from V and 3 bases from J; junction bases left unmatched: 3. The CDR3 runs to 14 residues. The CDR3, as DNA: TGTGCCAGCAGCTTTGGACTAGAGACAGATACGCAGTATTTT. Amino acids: CASSFGLETDTQYF.

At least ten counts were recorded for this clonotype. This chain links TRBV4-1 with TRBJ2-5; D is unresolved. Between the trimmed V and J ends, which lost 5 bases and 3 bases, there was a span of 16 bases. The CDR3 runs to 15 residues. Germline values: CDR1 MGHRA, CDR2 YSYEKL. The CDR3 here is CASSSAEEPKETQYF. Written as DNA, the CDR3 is TGCGCCAGCAGCTCGGCGGAAGAACCTAAAGAGACCCAGTACTTC.

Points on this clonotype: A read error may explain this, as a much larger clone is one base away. CDR3 DNA sequence: TGTGCCAGCAGTTTTTGGACAGGGGGTCTCGGAAACACCATATATTTT. Amino acids: CASSFWTGGLGNTIYF. The genes are TRBV12-3 or TRBV12-4 and TRBJ1-3; 10 bases agree with TRBD1. The ends lost 3 bases at V and 4 bases at J; junction bases unmatched: 6. This CDR3 comprises 16 residues.

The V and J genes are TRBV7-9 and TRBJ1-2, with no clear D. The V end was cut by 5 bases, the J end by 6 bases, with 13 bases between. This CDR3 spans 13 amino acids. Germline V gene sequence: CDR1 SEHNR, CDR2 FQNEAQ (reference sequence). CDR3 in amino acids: CASSPFPSDGYTF. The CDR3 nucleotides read TGTGCCAGCAGCCCGTTCCCCAGCGATGGCTACACCTTC.

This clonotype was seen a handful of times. The CDR3 reads CASSQGTSGRYEQYV. Written as DNA, the CDR3 is TGTGCCAGCAGCCAAGGGACTAGCGGCCGCTACGAGCAGTACGTC. The chain has TRBV7-9 and TRBJ2-7, with 11 bases lining up with TRBD2. CDR3 length: 15 residues. V dropped 5 bases and J dropped 3; count of bases not matched to a gene: 6. Germline CDR1 reads SEHNR; CDR2 reads FQNEAQ (reference sequence).

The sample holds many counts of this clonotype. CDR3 sequence (DNA): TGCAGTGCTAGAGATTTCCGGGATGAGGGCTCCTACGAGCAGTACTTC. Residues: CSARDFRDEGSYEQYF. The chain combines TRBV20-1 with TRBJ2-7; D may be TRBD2 (5 bases). CDR3 size: 16 residues. Germline assignment: CDR1 DFQATT and CDR2 SNEGSKA (reference sequence). Trimming left V 0 bases short and J 0 bases short, with 15 bases between.

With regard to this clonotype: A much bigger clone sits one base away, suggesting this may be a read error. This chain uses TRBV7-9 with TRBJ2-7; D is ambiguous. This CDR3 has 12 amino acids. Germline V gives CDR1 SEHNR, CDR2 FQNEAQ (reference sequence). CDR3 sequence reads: CPSSPRLVEQYV. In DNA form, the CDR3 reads TGTCCCAGCAGCCCCCGGTTAGTCGAGCAGTACGTC.

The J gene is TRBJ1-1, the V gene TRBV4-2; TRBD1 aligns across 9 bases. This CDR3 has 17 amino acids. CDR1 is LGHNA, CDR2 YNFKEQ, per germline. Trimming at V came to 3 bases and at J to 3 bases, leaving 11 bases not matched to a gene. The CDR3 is CASSHAMVRTGDTEAFF. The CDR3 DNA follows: TGTGCCAGCAGCCACGCAATGGTTAGGACAGGGGACACTGAAGCTTTCTTT.

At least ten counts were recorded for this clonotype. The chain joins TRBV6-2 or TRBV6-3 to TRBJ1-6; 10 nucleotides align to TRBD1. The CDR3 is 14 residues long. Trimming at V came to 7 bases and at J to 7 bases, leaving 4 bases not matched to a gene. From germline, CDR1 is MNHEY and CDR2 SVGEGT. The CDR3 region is CASTLGQGNSPLHF. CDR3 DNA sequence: TGTGCCAGCACCCTGGGACAGGGGAATTCACCCCTCCACTTT.